A single sample gave rise to the 15 T cell receptor beta chains below, sequenced in a study of shared clonotypes between healthy human individuals. Naive CD8 cells lacked CD45RO, underwent positive selection for CCR7 and left out terminally differentiated effector memory CD45RA+ cells. This table comes from immunoSEQ multiplex PCR, and its TCRdb copy is limited to in-frame clones, with some not included. The repertoire consists of hundreds of thousands of clones, with approximately 96% occurring once and the leading ten covering approximately 0.11%. The sample consisted of naive CD8+ T cells sorted from blood. The source is a woman between 25 and 40 years old in good health.

Here the CDR3 reads CASSPGQGMTPLHF. The CDR3, as DNA: TGTGCCAGCAGTCCCGGACAGGGCATGACACCCCTCCACTTT. The V and J genes are TRBV27 and TRBJ1-6; 8 bases fit TRBD1. This CDR3 is 14 amino acids long. The germline CDR1 and CDR2 sequences are MNHEY and SMNVEV (reference sequence). V lost 5 bases to trimming and J lost 11 bases; unmatched junction nucleotides: 8.

The V call is TRBV11-3, the J call TRBJ2-7; no definite D call. CDR1 SGHNT and CDR2 YENEEA come from the germline V gene. Between the trimmed V and J ends, which lost 4 bases and 4 bases, there was a span of 11 bases. The CDR3 is 13 residues long. CDR3 bases: TGTGCCAGCAGCTCTGCTTGGGGATACGAGCAGTACTTC. This translates into CASSSAWGYEQYF.

The chain carries TRBV4-1 and TRBJ2-2; maybe TRBD2 (6 bases). Trimming removed 0 bases from V and 3 bases from J, with 14 bases in between. Germline assignment: CDR1 MGHRA and CDR2 YSYEKL. The CDR3 loop spans 17 amino acids. CDR3 DNA sequence: TGCGCCAGCAGCCAAGATAGCGGACTTACCTACACCGGGGAGCTGTTTTTT. It encodes CASSQDSGLTYTGELFF.

The rearrangement joins TRBV7-9 to TRBJ2-5, with TRBD2 matching 8 bases. The J call may be mistaken, given a closer DNA end match to TRBJ2-7. The CDR3 runs to 16 residues. Germline CDR1 reads SEHNR; CDR2 reads FQNEAQ (reference sequence). CDR3 amino acids: CASSPITSGLPYEQYF. CDR3 DNA sequence: TGTGCCAGCAGCCCAATTACTAGCGGCCTCCCCTACGAGCAGTACTTC.

The rearrangement links TRBV11-3 to TRBJ2-7; 8 bases align to TRBD1. CDR3 length: 14 residues. V shed 5 bases and J 5 bases; nucleotides not matched to a gene: 8. Looked up from germline, CDR1 is SGHNT and CDR2 is YENEEA. In DNA form, the CDR3 reads TGTGCCAGCAGCCACCGGGACAGGCCCCACGAGCAGTACTTC. Amino acid sequence: CASSHRDRPHEQYF.

The chain couples TRBV29-1 to TRBJ1-4; D gene ambiguous. In germline, CDR1 is SQVTM, CDR2 ANQGSEA. V lost 5 bases to trimming and J lost 0 bases, with 13 bases between them. The CDR3 loop spans 15 amino acids. The CDR3, as DNA: TGCAGCGTTATTCCCAGCGACGCAACTAATGAAAAACTGTTTTTT. Amino acid sequence: CSVIPSDATNEKLFF.

The CDR3, as DNA: TGTGCCAGCAGCGCAGGGGTGGGGGTTAGCACAGATACGCAGTATTTT. Translation: CASSAGVGVSTDTQYF. The rearrangement uses TRBV9 and TRBJ2-3; D is perhaps TRBD1 (6 bases). V lost 3 bases to trimming and J lost 0 bases, with 14 bases between them. The CDR3 is 16 residues long. Germline CDR1 reads SGDLS; CDR2 reads YYNGEE.

This clone was detected only once. This rearrangement joins TRBV19 to TRBJ1-2; D gene unclear. Looked up from germline, CDR1 is LNHDA and CDR2 is SQIVND (reference sequence). This CDR3 is 12 amino acids long. The V end was cut by 11 bases, the J end by 6 bases, with 16 bases between. The CDR3, as DNA: TGTGCCCGTAATTGGACCTCGGATGGCTACACCTTC. Its translation: CARNWTSDGYTF.

The V and J genes are TRBV30 and TRBJ2-5, with TRBD1 identical over 9 bases. The DNA end lines up better with TRBJ2-7; the J call may be wrong. The CDR3 extends over 14 amino acids. Germline assignment: CDR1 GTSNPN and CDR2 SVGIG (reference sequence). CDR3 protein: CAWEPGQGTYEQYF. The CDR3 DNA is TGTGCCTGGGAACCGGGACAGGGTACCTACGAGCAGTACTTC.

This rearrangement joins TRBV19 to TRBJ2-1; D is uncertain. Germline assignment: CDR1 LNHDA and CDR2 SQIVND (reference sequence). V lost 6 bases, J lost 4 bases, and 7 bases lay in between. The CDR3 loop spans 12 amino acids. The CDR3 region has the DNA TGTGCCAGTAGAGGGAAATACAATGAGCAGTTCTTC. Its translation: CASRGKYNEQFF.

The chain recombines TRBV4-1 with TRBJ2-2, with D tentatively TRBD1 (6 bases). There are 15 residues in the CDR3. With 4 bases removed from V and 3 bases from J, the gap between germline ends came to 12 bases. In germline, CDR1 is MGHRA, CDR2 YSYEKL. The CDR3 region is CASSPREGDTGELFF. In DNA, the CDR3 is TGCGCCAGCAGCCCTCGAGAGGGGGACACCGGGGAGCTGTTTTTT.

V usage is TRBV9 and J usage is TRBJ1-2; 8 bases agree with TRBD1. V shed 2 bases and J 8 bases; nucleotides not matched to a gene: 11. CDR1 and CDR2 (germline): SGDLS, YYNGEE. The length of the CDR3 is 15 residues. CDR3 bases: TGTGCCAGCAGCGTTAAAGGGCAGGGGGCGAAGGGCTACACCTTC. This encodes CASSVKGQGAKGYTF. Full variable domain (missing parts from reference TRBV9 and TRBJ1-2): DSGVTQTPKHLITATGQRVTLRCSPRSGDLSVYWYQQSLDQGLQFLIQYYNGEERAKGNILERFSAQQFPDLHSELNLSSLELGDSALYFCASSVKGQGAKGYTFGSGTRLTVV.

The chain has TRBV15 and TRBJ1-4; 7 positions agree with TRBD1. CDR3 size: 16 residues. The trim removed 5 bases at V and 0 bases at J, leaving 6 bases unmatched. Looked up from germline, CDR1 is LNHNV and CDR2 is YYDKDF (reference sequence). The CDR3 nucleotides are TGTGCCACCAGCGGGGGGACAGCTTCAACTAATGAAAAACTGTTTTTT. This translates into CATSGGTASTNEKLFF.

The chain uses TRBV7-6 and TRBJ2-7; D gene unclear. The CDR3 consists of 14 residues. Trimming took off 5 bases at V and 2 bases at J, with 13 bases between the two ends. The germline gives CDR1 SGHVS, CDR2 FNYEAQ. The CDR3 nucleotides read TGTGCCAGCAGCGCCCAGTCCGTAACCTACGAGCAGTACTTC. It specifies CASSAQSVTYEQYF.

CDR3 bases: TGTGCCAGCCTAGCCTGGACTAGCGGCAACAATGAGCAGTTCTTC. Its protein is CASLAWTSGNNEQFF. The rearrangement joins TRBV27 to TRBJ2-1; 10 bases fit TRBD2. This CDR3 is 15 amino acids long. Looked up from germline, CDR1 is MNHEY and CDR2 is SMNVEV (reference sequence). V was pared by 8 bases and J by 5 bases, with 9 bases of the junction left unmatched.